These T cell receptor beta chains were read from a single sample in a study of blood T cells in healthy people across ages. MiXCR, applied by TCRdb to the 5' RACE reads, yields one record per CDR3 protein. The repertoire consists of approximately 1.5 million distinct CDR3 sequences, with about 42% occurring once and the leading ten covering around 4%. Sequencing input: blood. The receptors here all came from a woman aged 18-29 years in good health. Each CDR3 is given without its conserved first and last residue. A D gene is named only where the DNA matches it firmly. Expanded clones get a size class; other rows say once, few or many, or leave the size out.

clone_size	d_call	v_call	j_call	cdr3_aa
-	-	TRBV7-2	TRBJ2-5	ASSRQRVEETQY
-	-	TRBV6-1	TRBJ2-3	ASSQSLLYAGRSTDTQY
-	-	TRBV7-9	TRBJ2-1	ASSPHTSSHNEQF
-	-	TRBV2	TRBJ1-2	ASSEKTNYGYT
-	-	TRBV27	TRBJ2-4	ASAGGISYGQY
-	TRBD2	TRBV19	TRBJ2-1	ASSIGLAGGNEQF
-	-	TRBV7-9	TRBJ2-7	ASSPVVGRTASYEQY
many	-	TRBV27	TRBJ1-2	ASSLLGGGYT
few	-	TRBV4-1	TRBJ2-5	ASSQESRRPETQY
-	TRBD1	TRBV7-2	TRBJ1-3	ASSVTGGSGNTIY
few	TRBD2	TRBV20-1	TRBJ2-3	SAREGRGTDTQY
-	-	TRBV7-8	TRBJ1-6	ASSQPRSPLH
-	TRBD1	TRBV24-1	TRBJ1-1	ATSDTRDRGSVTF
few	TRBD1	TRBV29-1	TRBJ1-2	SAWDRTNYGYT
-	-	TRBV6-5	TRBJ2-1	ASNEGGNEQF
-	TRBD1	TRBV5-1	TRBJ2-5	ASSSGTGIQETQY
few	-	TRBV5-1	TRBJ2-5	ASSLVSSRETQY
few	TRBD2	TRBV6-2/TRBV6-3	TRBJ2-1	ASSYSGLSGVYNEQF
-	TRBD2	TRBV6-2/TRBV6-3	TRBJ2-5	ASSYRTSSDETQY
-	-	TRBV14	TRBJ2-7	ASSTVRGRELY
-	TRBD1	TRBV6-5	TRBJ2-5	ASSFGRGNIRETQY
-	TRBD2	TRBV4-1	TRBJ2-5	ASSQDGRVGETQY